The sequence of this T cell receptor (beta chain) was determined in a study of tumor T cells in aggressive B-cell lymphoma. The assay was immunoSEQ multiplex PCR, and TCRdb's table has in-frame clones only and misses some. This sample has 9,500 to 10,000 clones, with 85% found just once. The table lists this clone with a few counts. With 5 bases removed from V and 2 bases from J, the gap between germline ends came to 17 bases. Germline loops: CDR1 MDHEN, CDR2 SYDVKM. The CDR3 is 16 amino acids. This clonotype was sampled from an adult with diffuse large B cell lymphoma. The chain joins TRBV28 to TRBJ2-3; a weak D match, TRBD1 (6 bases). The source material was tumor tissue. In nucleotides, the CDR3 is TGTGCCAGCAGTCTTCGGACAGACGCCTACACAGATACGCAGTATTTT. This codes for CASSLRTDAYTDTQYF.